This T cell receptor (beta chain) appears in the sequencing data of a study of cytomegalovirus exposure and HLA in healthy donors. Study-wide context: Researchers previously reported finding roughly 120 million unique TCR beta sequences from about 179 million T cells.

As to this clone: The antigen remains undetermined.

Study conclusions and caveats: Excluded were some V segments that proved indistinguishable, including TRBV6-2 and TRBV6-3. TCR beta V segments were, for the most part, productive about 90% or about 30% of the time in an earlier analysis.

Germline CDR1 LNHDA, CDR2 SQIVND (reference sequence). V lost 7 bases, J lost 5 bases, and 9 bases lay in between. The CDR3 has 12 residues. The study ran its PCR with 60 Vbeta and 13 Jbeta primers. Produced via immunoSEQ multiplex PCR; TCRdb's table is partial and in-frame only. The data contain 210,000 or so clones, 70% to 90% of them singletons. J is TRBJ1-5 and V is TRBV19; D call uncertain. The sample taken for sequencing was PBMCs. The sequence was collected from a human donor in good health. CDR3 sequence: CASKVADQPQHF. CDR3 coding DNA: TGTGCCAGTAAAGTGGCGGATCAGCCCCAGCATTTT.